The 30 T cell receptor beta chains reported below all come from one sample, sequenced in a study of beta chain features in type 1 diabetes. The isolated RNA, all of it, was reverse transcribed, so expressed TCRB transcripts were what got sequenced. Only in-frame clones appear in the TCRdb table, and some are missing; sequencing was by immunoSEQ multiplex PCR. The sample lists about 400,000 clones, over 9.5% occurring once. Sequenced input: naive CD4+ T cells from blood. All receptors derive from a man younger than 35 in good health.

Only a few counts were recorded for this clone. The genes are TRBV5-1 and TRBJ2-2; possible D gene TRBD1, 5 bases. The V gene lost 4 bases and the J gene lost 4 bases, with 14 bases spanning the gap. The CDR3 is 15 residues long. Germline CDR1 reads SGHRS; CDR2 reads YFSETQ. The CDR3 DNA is TGCGCCAGCAGCGCAGGGTTTTCGAGCACCGGGGAGCTGTTTTTT. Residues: CASSAGFSSTGELFF. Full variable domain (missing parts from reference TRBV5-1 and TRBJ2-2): KAGVTQTPRYLIKTRGQQVTLSCSPISGHRSVSWYQQTPGQGLQFLFEYFSETQRNKGNFPGRFSGRQFSNSRSEMNVSTLELGDSALYLCASSAGFSSTGELFFGEGSRLTVL.

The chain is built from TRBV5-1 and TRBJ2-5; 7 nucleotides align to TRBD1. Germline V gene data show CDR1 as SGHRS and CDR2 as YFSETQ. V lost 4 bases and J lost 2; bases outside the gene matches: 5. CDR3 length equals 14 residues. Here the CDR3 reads CASSTGQVQETQYF. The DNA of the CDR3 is TGCGCCAGCAGCACTGGACAGGTTCAAGAGACCCAGTACTTC. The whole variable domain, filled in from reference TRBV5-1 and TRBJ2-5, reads KAGVTQTPRYLIKTRGQQVTLSCSPISGHRSVSWYQQTPGQGLQFLFEYFSETQRNKGNFPGRFSGRQFSNSRSEMNVSTLELGDSALYLCASSTGQVQETQYFGPGTRLLVL.

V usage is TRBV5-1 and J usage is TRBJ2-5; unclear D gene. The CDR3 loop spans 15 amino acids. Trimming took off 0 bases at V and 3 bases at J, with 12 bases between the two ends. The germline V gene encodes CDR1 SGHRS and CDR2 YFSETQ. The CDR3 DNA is TGCGCCAGCAGCTTGGCATCTCTCCCAGAAGAGACCCAGTACTTC. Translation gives CASSLASLPEETQYF.

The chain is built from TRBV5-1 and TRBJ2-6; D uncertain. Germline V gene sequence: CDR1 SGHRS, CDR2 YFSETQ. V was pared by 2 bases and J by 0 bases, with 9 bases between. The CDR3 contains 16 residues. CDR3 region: CASSLVLPSGANVLTF. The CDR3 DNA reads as TGCGCCAGCAGCTTAGTTCTACCCTCTGGGGCCAACGTCCTGACTTTC.

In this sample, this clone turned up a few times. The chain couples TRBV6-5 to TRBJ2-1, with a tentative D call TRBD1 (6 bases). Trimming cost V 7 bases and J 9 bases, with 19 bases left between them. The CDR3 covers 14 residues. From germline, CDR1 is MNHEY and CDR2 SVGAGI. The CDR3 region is CASTVLTQGPEQFF. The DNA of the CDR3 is TGTGCCAGCACCGTCCTGACACAGGGACCTGAGCAGTTCTTC.

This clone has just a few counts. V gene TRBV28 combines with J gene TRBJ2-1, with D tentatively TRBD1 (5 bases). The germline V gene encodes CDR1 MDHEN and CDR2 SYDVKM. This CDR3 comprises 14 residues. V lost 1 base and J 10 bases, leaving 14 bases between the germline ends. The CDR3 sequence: CASSLLGRVREQFF. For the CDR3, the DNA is TGTGCCAGCAGTTTATTAGGCAGGGTAAGAGAGCAGTTCTTC.

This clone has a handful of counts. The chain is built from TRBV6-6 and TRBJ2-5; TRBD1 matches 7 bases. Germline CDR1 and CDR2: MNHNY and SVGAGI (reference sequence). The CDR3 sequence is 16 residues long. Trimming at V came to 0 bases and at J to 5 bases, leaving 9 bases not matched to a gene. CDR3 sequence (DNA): TGTGCCAGCAGTTACTCACATCAGACAGGGCAGGAGACCCAGTACTTC. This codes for CASSYSHQTGQETQYF.

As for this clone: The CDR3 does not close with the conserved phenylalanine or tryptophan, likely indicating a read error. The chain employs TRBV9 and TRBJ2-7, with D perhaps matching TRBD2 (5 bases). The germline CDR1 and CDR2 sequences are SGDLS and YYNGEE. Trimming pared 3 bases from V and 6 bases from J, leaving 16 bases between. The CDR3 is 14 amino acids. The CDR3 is CASSGVSSGSEQYL. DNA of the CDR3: TGTGCCAGCAGCGGAGTCTCCTCGGGATCCGAGCAGTACCTC.

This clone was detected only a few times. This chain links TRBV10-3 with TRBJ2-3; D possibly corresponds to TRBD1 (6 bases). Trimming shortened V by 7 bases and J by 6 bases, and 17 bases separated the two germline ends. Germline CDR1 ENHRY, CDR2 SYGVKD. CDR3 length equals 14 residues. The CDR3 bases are TGTGCCATCACTGTAGGGGGTGATCGTGATACGCAGTATTTT. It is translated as CAITVGGDRDTQYF.

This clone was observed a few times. DNA for the CDR3: TGTGCCAGCAGCTTGGACTCGAAGTCCGAGCAGTACTTC. It specifies CASSLDSKSEQYF. The J gene is TRBJ2-7, the V gene TRBV5-6; D uncertain. The germline gives CDR1 SGHDT, CDR2 YYEEEE. V was shortened by 0 bases and J by 6 bases, with 10 bases between the two germline ends. The CDR3 extends over 13 amino acids.

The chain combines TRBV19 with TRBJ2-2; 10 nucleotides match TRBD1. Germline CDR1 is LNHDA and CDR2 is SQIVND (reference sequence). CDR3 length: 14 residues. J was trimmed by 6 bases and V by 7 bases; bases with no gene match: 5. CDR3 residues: CASIRTGGSGELFF. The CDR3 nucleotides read TGTGCCAGTATAAGGACAGGGGGATCCGGGGAGCTGTTTTTT.

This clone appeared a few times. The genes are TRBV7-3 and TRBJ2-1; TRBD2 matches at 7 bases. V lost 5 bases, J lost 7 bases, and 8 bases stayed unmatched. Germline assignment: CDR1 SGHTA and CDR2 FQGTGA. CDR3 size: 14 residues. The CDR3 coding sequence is TGTGCCAGCAGCCTCGCGGGAGTGGGGAATGAGCAGTTCTTC. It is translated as CASSLAGVGNEQFF.

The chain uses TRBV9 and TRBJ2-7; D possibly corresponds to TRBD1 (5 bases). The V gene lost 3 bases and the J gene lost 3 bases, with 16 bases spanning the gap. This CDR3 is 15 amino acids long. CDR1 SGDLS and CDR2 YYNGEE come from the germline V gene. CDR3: CASSGSDSPFYEQYF. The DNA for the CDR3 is TGTGCCAGCAGCGGCTCCGACAGCCCGTTCTACGAGCAGTACTTC. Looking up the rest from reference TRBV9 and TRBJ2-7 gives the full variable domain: DSGVTQTPKHLITATGQRVTLRCSPRSGDLSVYWYQQSLDQGLQFLIQYYNGEERAKGNILERFSAQQFPDLHSELNLSSLELGDSALYFCASSGSDSPFYEQYFGPGTRLTVT.

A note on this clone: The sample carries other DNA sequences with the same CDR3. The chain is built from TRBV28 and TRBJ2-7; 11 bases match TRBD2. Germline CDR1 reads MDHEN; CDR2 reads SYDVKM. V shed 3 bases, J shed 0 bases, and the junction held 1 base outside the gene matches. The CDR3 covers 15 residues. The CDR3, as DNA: TGTGCCAGCAGTTTGGGGACTAGCGGCTCCTACGAGCAGTACTTC. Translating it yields CASSLGTSGSYEQYF.

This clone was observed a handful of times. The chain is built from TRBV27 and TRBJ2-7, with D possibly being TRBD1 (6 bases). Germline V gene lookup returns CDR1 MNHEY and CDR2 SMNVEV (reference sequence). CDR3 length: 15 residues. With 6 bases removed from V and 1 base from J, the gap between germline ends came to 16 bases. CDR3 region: CASSAEDSLSYEQYF. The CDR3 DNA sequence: TGTGCCAGCAGCGCCGAGGACAGTCTTTCCTACGAGCAGTACTTC.

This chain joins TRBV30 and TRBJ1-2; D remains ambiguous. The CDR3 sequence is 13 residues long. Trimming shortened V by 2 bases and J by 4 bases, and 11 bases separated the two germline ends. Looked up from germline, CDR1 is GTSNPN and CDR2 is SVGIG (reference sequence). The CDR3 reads CAWSSLSRYGYTF. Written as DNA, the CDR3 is TGTGCCTGGAGTAGCCTGTCCCGCTATGGCTACACCTTC.

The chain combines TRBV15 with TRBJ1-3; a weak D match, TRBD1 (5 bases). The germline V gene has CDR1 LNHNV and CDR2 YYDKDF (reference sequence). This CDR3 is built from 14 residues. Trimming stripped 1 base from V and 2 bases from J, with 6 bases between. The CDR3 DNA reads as TGTGCCACCAGCAGAGCCAGGGCTGGAAACACCATATATTTT. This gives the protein CATSRARAGNTIYF.

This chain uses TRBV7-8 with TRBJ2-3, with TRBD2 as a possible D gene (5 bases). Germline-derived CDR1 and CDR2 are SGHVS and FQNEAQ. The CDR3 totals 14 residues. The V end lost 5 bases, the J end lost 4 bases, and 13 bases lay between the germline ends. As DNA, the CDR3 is TGTGCCAGCAGCCTTAGCGCCGGTGCAGATACGCAGTATTTT. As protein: CASSLSAGADTQYF.

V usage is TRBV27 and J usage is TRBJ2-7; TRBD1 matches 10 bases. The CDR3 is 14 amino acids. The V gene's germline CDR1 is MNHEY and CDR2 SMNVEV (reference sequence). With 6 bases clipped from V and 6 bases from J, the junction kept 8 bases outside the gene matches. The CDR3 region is CASSRDRGSREQYF. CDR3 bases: TGTGCCAGCAGCCGGGACAGGGGTAGTCGCGAGCAGTACTTC.

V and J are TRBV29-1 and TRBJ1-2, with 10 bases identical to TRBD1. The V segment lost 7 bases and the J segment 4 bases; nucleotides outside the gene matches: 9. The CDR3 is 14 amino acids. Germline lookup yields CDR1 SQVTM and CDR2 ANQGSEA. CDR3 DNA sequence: TGCAGCGCCACTGCGGGGGACAGGGGCTATGGCTACACCTTC. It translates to CSATAGDRGYGYTF.

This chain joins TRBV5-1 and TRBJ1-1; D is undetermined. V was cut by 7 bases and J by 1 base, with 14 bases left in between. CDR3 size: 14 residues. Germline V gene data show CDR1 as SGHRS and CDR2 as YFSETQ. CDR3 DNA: TGCGCCAGCGGCCGTTTAGCGACGAACACTGAAGCTTTCTTT. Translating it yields CASGRLATNTEAFF.

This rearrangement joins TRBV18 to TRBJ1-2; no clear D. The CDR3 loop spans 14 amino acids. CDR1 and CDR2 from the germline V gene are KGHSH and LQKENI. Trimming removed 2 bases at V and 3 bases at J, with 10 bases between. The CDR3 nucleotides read TGTGCCAGCTCACCAGTACCCGAGGACTATGGCTACACCTTC. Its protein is CASSPVPEDYGYTF.

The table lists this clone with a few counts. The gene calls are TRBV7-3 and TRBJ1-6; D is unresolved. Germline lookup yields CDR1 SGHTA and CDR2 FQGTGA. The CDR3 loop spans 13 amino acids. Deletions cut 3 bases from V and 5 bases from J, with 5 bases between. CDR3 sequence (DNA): TGTGCCAGCAGCTTCGGGGATAATTCACCCCTCCACTTT. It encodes CASSFGDNSPLHF.

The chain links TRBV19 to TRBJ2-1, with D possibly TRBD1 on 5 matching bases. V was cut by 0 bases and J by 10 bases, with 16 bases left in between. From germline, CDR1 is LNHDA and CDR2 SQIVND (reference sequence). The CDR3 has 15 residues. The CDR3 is CASSIDLLSTGEQFF. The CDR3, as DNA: TGTGCCAGTAGTATAGATCTTCTCAGTACAGGCGAGCAGTTCTTC. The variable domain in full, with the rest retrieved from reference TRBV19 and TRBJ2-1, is DGGITQSPKYLFRKEGQNVTLSCEQNLNHDAMYWYRQDPGQGLRLIYYSQIVNDFQKGDIAEGYSVSREKKESFPLTVTSAQKNPTAFYLCASSIDLLSTGEQFFGPGTRLTVL.

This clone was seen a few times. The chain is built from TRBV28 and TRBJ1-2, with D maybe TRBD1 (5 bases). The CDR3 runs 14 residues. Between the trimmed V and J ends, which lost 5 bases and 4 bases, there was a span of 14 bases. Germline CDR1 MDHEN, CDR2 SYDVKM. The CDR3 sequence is CASSPHRTGYGYTF. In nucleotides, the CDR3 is TGTGCCAGCAGTCCCCACAGGACGGGCTATGGCTACACCTTC.

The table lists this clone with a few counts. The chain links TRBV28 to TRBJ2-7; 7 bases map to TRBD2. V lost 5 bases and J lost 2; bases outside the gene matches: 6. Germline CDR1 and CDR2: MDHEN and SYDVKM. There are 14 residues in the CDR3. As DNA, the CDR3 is TGTGCCAGCAGTCAGCGGGATCCAGCCTACGAGCAGTACTTC. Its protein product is CASSQRDPAYEQYF. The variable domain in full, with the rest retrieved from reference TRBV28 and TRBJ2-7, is DVKVTQSSRYLVKRTGEKVFLECVQDMDHENMFWYRQDPGLGLRLIYFSYDVKMKEKGDIPEGYSVSREKKERFSLILESASTNQTSMYLCASSQRDPAYEQYFGPGTRLTVT.

CDR3 nucleotides: TGTGCCTCCGCACATACAGGGGCCGACACTGAAGCTTTCTTT. Its translation is CASAHTGADTEAFF. V gene TRBV10-3 combines with J gene TRBJ1-1; 7 bases map to TRBD1. Germline V gives CDR1 ENHRY, CDR2 SYGVKD. The CDR3 sequence is 14 residues long. Trimming removed 11 bases from V and 3 bases from J; junction bases left unmatched: 12.

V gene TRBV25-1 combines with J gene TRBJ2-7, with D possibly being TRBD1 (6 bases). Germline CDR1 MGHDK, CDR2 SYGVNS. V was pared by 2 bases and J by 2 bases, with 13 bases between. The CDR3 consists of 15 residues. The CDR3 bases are TGTGCCAGCAGTGAACCGGGACATGGGGCCTACGAGCAGTACTTC. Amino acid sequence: CASSEPGHGAYEQYF.

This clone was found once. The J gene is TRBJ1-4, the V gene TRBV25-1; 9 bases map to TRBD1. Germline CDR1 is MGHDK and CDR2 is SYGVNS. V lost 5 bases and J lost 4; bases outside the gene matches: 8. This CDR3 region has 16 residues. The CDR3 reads CASSTPGTGFNEKLFF. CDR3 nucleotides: TGTGCCAGCAGTACTCCCGGGACAGGGTTTAATGAAAAACTGTTTTTT.

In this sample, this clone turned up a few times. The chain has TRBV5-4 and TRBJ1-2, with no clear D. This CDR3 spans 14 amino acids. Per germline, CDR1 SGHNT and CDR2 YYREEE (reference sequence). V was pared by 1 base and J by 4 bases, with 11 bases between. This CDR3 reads CASSLMRLPYGYTF. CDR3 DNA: TGTGCCAGCAGCTTGATGAGGCTCCCCTATGGCTACACCTTC.